Each of the 21 T cell receptor beta chains below was sequenced from the same sample in a study of graft-versus-host responses after intestinal transplantation. The protocol was immunoSEQ multiplex PCR, while the TCRdb copy is restricted to in-frame clones and leaves out a portion. The sample records about 13,000 clones, about 83% being singletons. Material: PBMCs, obtained after intestinal transplantation. The receptors were gathered from a human patient who received an intestinal transplant, so some T cells may come from the graft donor.

CDR3 in amino acids: CASSFGAFGKLFF. The CDR3 nucleotides are TGTGCCAGCAGCTTTGGGGCCTTCGGAAAACTGTTTTTT. This chain uses TRBV7-9 with TRBJ1-4, with D possibly being TRBD1 (5 bases). The germline CDR1 and CDR2 sequences are SEHNR and FQNEAQ (reference sequence). Deletions cut 3 bases from V and 10 bases from J, with 12 bases between. This CDR3 has 13 residues. Full variable domain (rest looked up from reference TRBV7-9 and TRBJ1-4): DTGVSQNPRHKITKRGQNVTFRCDPISEHNRLYWYRQTLGQGPEFLTYFQNEAQLEKSRLLSDRFSAERPKGSFSTLEIQRTEQGDSAMYLCASSFGAFGKLFFGSGTQLSVL.

The V gene is TRBV7-3, the J gene TRBJ2-1; TRBD2 agrees at 9 bases. The J segment lost 6 bases and the V segment lost 5 bases, leaving 8 bases of the junction unmatched. CDR3 length: 15 residues. CDR1 is SGHTA and CDR2 is FQGTGA in the germline V gene. The CDR3 coding sequence is TGTGCCAGCAGCCCAGTAGCGGGAGCCGTCAATGAGCAGTTCTTC. Its protein is CASSPVAGAVNEQFF.

The chain is built from TRBV7-8 and TRBJ2-7; D not resolved. The germline V and J ends were trimmed by 1 base and 1 base, with 14 bases remaining between them. The CDR3 runs to 16 residues. CDR1 is SGHVS, CDR2 FQNEAQ, per germline. The CDR3: CASSLVVSTGSYEQYF. The CDR3 region has the DNA TGTGCCAGCAGCTTAGTTGTTTCCACCGGTTCCTACGAGCAGTACTTC.

This clone is a singleton in its sample. V and J are TRBV2 and TRBJ2-1; tentatively, D is TRBD1 (6 bases). V was cut by 4 bases and J by 11 bases, with 15 bases left in between. Germline assignment: CDR1 SNHLY and CDR2 FYNNEI. This CDR3 is 13 amino acids long. In DNA, the CDR3 is TGTGCCAGCAGTGTGACAGGAACAATTAAGCAGTTCTTC. It codes for CASSVTGTIKQFF.

This rearrangement joins TRBV6-5 to TRBJ2-7, with unresolved D. The V and J ends lost 8 bases and 1 base respectively, with 6 bases between them. Germline CDR1 is MNHEY and CDR2 is SVGAGI. This CDR3 spans 11 amino acids. CDR3 DNA: TGTGCCAGCGTCTATTCCTACGAGCAGTACTTC. The encoded protein is CASVYSYEQYF.

This clone was counted only a few times. V is TRBV9 and J is TRBJ2-1; 15 nucleotides agree with TRBD2. V shed 3 bases, J shed 7 bases, and the junction held 8 bases outside the gene matches. The CDR3 totals 17 residues. The germline V gene has CDR1 SGDLS and CDR2 YYNGEE. CDR3: CASSASGTSGRLNEQFF. In DNA form, the CDR3 reads TGTGCCAGCAGCGCCTCCGGGACTAGCGGGAGGTTGAATGAGCAGTTCTTC.

This chain links TRBV6-6 with TRBJ1-5; TRBD1 matches at 8 bases. The CDR3 has 15 amino acids. The V gene's germline CDR1 is MNHNY and CDR2 SVGAGI (reference sequence). V dropped 6 bases and J dropped 7; count of bases not matched to a gene: 11. The chain's CDR3 is CASRDSGGERQPQHF. CDR3 sequence (DNA): TGTGCCAGCAGGGATTCAGGGGGCGAGAGGCAGCCCCAGCATTTT.

The rearrangement joins TRBV28 to TRBJ2-1, with TRBD2 identical over 11 bases. From germline, CDR1 is MDHEN and CDR2 SYDVKM. The CDR3 has 18 amino acids. J lost 5 bases, V lost 6 bases, and 15 bases had no gene match. Here the CDR3 reads CASRVAGGPVNMNNEQFF. DNA for the CDR3: TGTGCCAGCAGAGTAGCGGGAGGGCCTGTCAATATGAACAATGAGCAGTTCTTC.

With regard to this clone: Other DNA sequences of this sample code for an identical CDR3. The chain carries TRBV7-3 and TRBJ2-2; D is tentatively TRBD1 or TRBD2 (5 bases each). The CDR3 runs 12 residues. The V end lost 8 bases, the J end lost 8 bases, and 12 bases lay between the germline ends. CDR1 SGHTA and CDR2 FQGTGA come from the germline V gene. The CDR3 reads CASGGGGGELFF. CDR3 DNA sequence: TGTGCCAGCGGGGGTGGAGGTGGGGAGCTGTTTTTT.

The gene calls are TRBV5-6 and TRBJ2-1; no definite D call. Germline CDR1 SGHDT, CDR2 YYEEEE. The CDR3 totals 11 residues. The V end was cut by 6 bases, the J end by 0 bases, with 1 base between. The CDR3 DNA reads TGTGCCAGCACCTCCTACAATGAGCAGTTCTTC. Protein sequence: CASTSYNEQFF.

The chain joins TRBV27 to TRBJ2-5; TRBD1 aligns across 9 bases. TRBJ2-7 matches the DNA end more closely, so the J call is doubtful. This CDR3 has 15 residues. Per the germline V gene, CDR1 is MNHEY and CDR2 is SMNVEV (reference sequence). As DNA, the CDR3 is TGTGCCAGCAAAGACGAGGGACAGGGTTCCTACGAGCAGTACTTC. Translating it yields CASKDEGQGSYEQYF.

V gene TRBV6-5 combines with J gene TRBJ1-5, with TRBD1 identical over 7 bases. CDR3 size: 15 residues. The germline V gene has CDR1 MNHEY and CDR2 SVGAGI. The trim removed 6 bases at V and 0 bases at J, leaving 5 bases unmatched. As DNA, the CDR3 is TGTGCCAGCAGCCGGACAGGCGATAGCAATCAGCCCCAGCATTTT. It is translated as CASSRTGDSNQPQHF.

This chain uses TRBV29-1 with TRBJ1-5; TRBD1 might be the D (5 bases). The germline V gene encodes CDR1 SQVTM and CDR2 ANQGSEA. This CDR3 is built from 14 residues. This CDR3 is CSAVAGGSNQPQHF. The CDR3 nucleotides are TGCAGTGCGGTAGCGGGGGGAAGCAATCAGCCCCAGCATTTT. Full variable domain (outside the CDR3, taken from reference TRBV29-1 and TRBJ1-5): SAVISQKPSRDICQRGTSLTIQCQVDSQVTMMFWYRQQPGQSLTLIATANQGSEATYESGFVIDKFPISRPNLTFSTLTVSNMSPEDSSIYLCSAVAGGSNQPQHFGDGTRLSIL.

The chain links TRBV7-3 to TRBJ2-1, with TRBD2 matching over 9 bases. Germline-derived CDR1 and CDR2 are SGHTA and FQGTGA. The CDR3 is 13 amino acids. The V segment lost 3 bases and the J segment 9 bases; nucleotides outside the gene matches: 3. As DNA, the CDR3 is TGTGCCAGCAGCTTGGGGACTAGCATTGAGCAGTTCTTC. Translated, it gives CASSLGTSIEQFF.

This clone was seen a few times. The rearrangement links TRBV5-1 to TRBJ2-7; 13 nucleotides match TRBD2. Germline CDR1 is SGHRS and CDR2 is YFSETQ. The CDR3 is 17 amino acids. Germline trimming cut 5 bases from V and 3 bases from J; bases unmatched to any gene: 11. The DNA of the CDR3 is TGCGCCAGCAGACCCGGGACTAGCGGGATAGGGGGCTACGAGCAGTACTTC. Residues: CASRPGTSGIGGYEQYF.

This clone appeared a few times. V usage is TRBV6-6 and J usage is TRBJ2-7; tentative D call: TRBD1 (6 bases). The CDR3 is 13 residues long. Trimming removed 5 bases from V and 3 bases from J, with 11 bases in between. Germline assignment: CDR1 MNHNY and CDR2 SVGAGI (reference sequence). CDR3 DNA: TGTGCCAGCAGTACAGGGTACGGCTACGAGCAGTACTTC. This sequence encodes CASSTGYGYEQYF.

This sequence joins TRBV6-1 and TRBJ1-2; 9 bases map to TRBD1. The CDR3 length is 18 residues. Per the germline V gene, CDR1 is MNHNS and CDR2 is SASEGT. V shed 0 bases and J 3 bases; nucleotides not matched to a gene: 11. The DNA of the CDR3 is TGTGCCAGCAGTGAAGCGCCTTTGACAGGGGGATGGGACTATGGCTACACCTTC. Translating gives CASSEAPLTGGWDYGYTF.

The chain combines TRBV9 with TRBJ1-1; D might be TRBD1 (5 bases). The V end was cut by 0 bases, the J end by 4 bases, with 7 bases between. The CDR3 spans 13 residues. CDR1 and CDR2 (germline): SGDLS, YYNGEE. CDR3 coding DNA: TGTGCCAGCAGCGTAGGGCAGGGCACTGAAGCTTTCTTT. Its protein product is CASSVGQGTEAFF.

In the case of this clone: An end of the junction does not agree with germline; a read error may underlie this. In the same sample, other DNA sequences code for this CDR3. The chain couples TRBV28 to TRBJ2-5; D uncertain. CDR3 size: 16 residues. CDR1 and CDR2 (germline): MDHEN, SYDVKM. The CDR3 region has the DNA TGTGCCAGCAGTTTCTGGTATCCGGCGGTTCAAGAGACTCAGTACTTC. Amino acid sequence: CASSFWYPAVQETQYF.

The chain employs TRBV27 and TRBJ2-7; the match to TRBD1 covers 9 bases. This CDR3 region has 14 residues. Trimming at V came to 6 bases and at J to 2 bases, leaving 5 bases not matched to a gene. Germline CDR1 and CDR2: MNHEY and SMNVEV (reference sequence). This CDR3 is CASSQGQGTYEQYF. CDR3 bases: TGTGCCAGCAGCCAAGGACAGGGGACCTACGAGCAGTACTTC.

Of note for this clone: One junction end does not reproduce the germline sequence, and a read error may be involved. This chain uses TRBV25-1 with TRBJ2-7; no firm D call. The CDR3 loop spans 11 amino acids. Germline assignment: CDR1 MGHDK and CDR2 SYGVNS. In DNA form, the CDR3 reads TGTGCCAGCAGTGGTTCTTTCCCCCCGAACTTC. It specifies CASSGSFPPNF.